A single sample gave rise to the 14 T cell receptor beta chains below, sequenced in a study of blood T cell repertoires in COVID-19. Sequencing was performed with immunoSEQ multiplex PCR; in TCRdb, only in-frame clones are kept and a portion is missing. Here the sample spans some 200,000 clones, 70% to 90% being singletons. The specimen sequenced was peripheral blood. Receptor source: a man aged 80 or over with acute or convalescent COVID-19.

The rearrangement uses TRBV5-1 and TRBJ2-2, with TRBD1 identical over 8 bases. Germline CDR1 and CDR2: SGHRS and YFSETQ. There are 16 residues in the CDR3. V lost 3 bases and J lost 2; bases outside the gene matches: 6. CDR3 amino acids: CASSSWGQANTGELFF. As DNA, the CDR3 is TGCGCCAGCAGCTCGTGGGGACAGGCAAACACCGGGGAGCTGTTTTTT.

V usage is TRBV27 and J usage is TRBJ2-1; TRBD2 agrees at 11 bases. CDR1 and CDR2 (germline): MNHEY, SMNVEV (reference sequence). CDR3 size: 16 residues. Germline trimming cut 3 bases from V and 7 bases from J; bases unmatched to any gene: 8. This chain's CDR3 is CASSFFLAGGGNEQFF. CDR3 nucleotides: TGTGCCAGCAGTTTCTTTTTAGCGGGGGGGGGAAATGAGCAGTTCTTC.

This clone was counted between two and nine times. CDR3 sequence (DNA): TGTGCCAGCAGCTTAGGGGGACTCTCTGGAAACACCATATATTTT. Residues: CASSLGGLSGNTIYF. The V and J genes are TRBV7-9 and TRBJ1-3; tentative D call: TRBD1 (5 bases). The germline V gene has CDR1 SEHNR and CDR2 FQNEAQ (reference sequence). Trimming took off 1 base at V and 0 bases at J, with 7 bases between the two ends. The CDR3 is made up of 15 amino acids. The whole variable domain, filled in from reference TRBV7-9 and TRBJ1-3, reads DTGVSQNPRHKITKRGQNVTFRCDPISEHNRLYWYRQTLGQGPEFLTYFQNEAQLEKSRLLSDRFSAERPKGSFSTLEIQRTEQGDSAMYLCASSLGGLSGNTIYFGEGSWLTVV.

The chain recombines TRBV7-9 with TRBJ2-3; 10 bases map to TRBD2. CDR3 length equals 15 residues. V shed 7 bases, J shed 5 bases, and the junction held 9 bases outside the gene matches. From germline, CDR1 is SEHNR and CDR2 FQNEAQ (reference sequence). The CDR3 sequence: CASNPTSGWGDTQYF. The CDR3 coding sequence is TGTGCCAGCAACCCGACTAGCGGGTGGGGAGATACGCAGTATTTT. The whole variable domain, remainder taken from reference TRBV7-9 and TRBJ2-3, is DTGVSQNPRHKITKRGQNVTFRCDPISEHNRLYWYRQTLGQGPEFLTYFQNEAQLEKSRLLSDRFSAERPKGSFSTLEIQRTEQGDSAMYLCASNPTSGWGDTQYFGPGTRLTVL.

As DNA, the CDR3 is TGCAGCGCATCAACAGGGATGGGGGAGACCCAGTACTTC. It encodes CSASTGMGETQYF. The V and J genes are TRBV29-1 and TRBJ2-5; perhaps TRBD1 as D (6 bases). Trimming shortened V by 7 bases and J by 5 bases, and 17 bases separated the two germline ends. In germline, CDR1 is SQVTM, CDR2 ANQGSEA. The CDR3 contains 13 residues.

V and J are TRBV9 and TRBJ2-3, with 9 bases lining up with TRBD1. V lost 2 bases, J lost 2 bases, and 3 bases stayed unmatched. The CDR3 loop spans 15 amino acids. Germline CDR1 SGDLS, CDR2 YYNGEE. The CDR3 loop is CASSVRDRATDTQYF. CDR3 nucleotide sequence: TGTGCCAGCAGCGTCCGGGACAGGGCCACAGATACGCAGTATTTT.

In regard to this clone: Compared with germline, one end of the junction differs, possibly owing to a read error. The V and J genes are TRBV7-9 and TRBJ1-1, with TRBD1 as a possible D gene (6 bases). The CDR3 runs to 13 residues. Germline V gives CDR1 SEHNR, CDR2 FQNEAQ (reference sequence). CDR3 protein: CASSLGTPAEAFF. The CDR3 nucleotides are TGTGCCAGCAGTTTAGGGACACCGGCTGAAGCTTTCTTT.

V is TRBV27 and J is TRBJ2-1; the D is unclear. Germline assignment: CDR1 MNHEY and CDR2 SMNVEV (reference sequence). V was pared by 2 bases and J by 0 bases, with 8 bases between. CDR3 length: 15 residues. CDR3 sequence (DNA): TGTGCCAGCAGTTTAGCGTCCCCCTCCTACAATGAGCAGTTCTTC. Translation: CASSLASPSYNEQFF.

The chain couples TRBV21-1 to TRBJ2-3; TRBD2 is taken as the D call from the table, unchecked against the DNA. TRBV21-1 is listed as a pseudogene. The CDR3 has 16 amino acids. The CDR3 is CASSNPGLAVTDTQYF. As DNA, the CDR3 is TGTGCCAGCAGCAACCCGGGACTAGCGGTCACAGATACGCAGTATTTT.

This chain links TRBV10-3 with TRBJ2-1; 8 nucleotides line up with TRBD2. In germline, CDR1 is ENHRY, CDR2 SYGVKD. J gave up 5 bases and V 8 bases, and 8 bases lay outside the gene matches. This CDR3 has 14 residues. CDR3 amino acids: CAIRKGLEDNEQFF. In nucleotides, the CDR3 is TGTGCCATCCGCAAGGGACTAGAGGACAATGAGCAGTTCTTC.

This clone has a single count. The rearrangement links TRBV3-1 (or the pseudogene TRBV3-2) to TRBJ2-7; perhaps TRBD1 as D (7 bases). V lost 5 bases, J lost 1 base, and 18 bases lay in between. The CDR3 is made up of 16 amino acids. Germline CDR1 and CDR2: LGHDT and YNNKEL (reference sequence). CDR3 protein: CASSSSPGGKSYEQYF. CDR3 coding DNA: TGTGCCAGCAGCTCATCCCCAGGGGGGAAATCCTACGAGCAGTACTTC.

The genes are TRBV28 and TRBJ2-7, with D hard to call. The CDR3 covers 11 residues. Trimming pared 5 bases from V and 4 bases from J, leaving 6 bases between. CDR1 MDHEN and CDR2 SYDVKM come from the germline V gene. The CDR3 sequence: CASSLLYEQYF. For the CDR3, the DNA is TGTGCCAGCAGTCTACTTTACGAGCAGTACTTC.

This clone was observed a handful of times. The V call is TRBV2, the J call TRBJ1-1; D perhaps matches TRBD1 (5 bases). Germline CDR1 reads SNHLY; CDR2 reads FYNNEI. The CDR3 is 15 amino acids. The V gene lost 2 bases and the J gene lost 4 bases, with 14 bases spanning the gap. The CDR3 DNA follows: TGTGCCAGCAGTGAAAGGGAGGGGAGGGGCACTGAAGCTTTCTTT. Its translation: CASSEREGRGTEAFF.

The chain joins TRBV7-3 to TRBJ2-7; 10 bases are shared with TRBD1. Losses at the gene ends were 5 bases for V and 5 bases for J; bases not matched to a gene: 9. Germline V gene data show CDR1 as SGHTA and CDR2 as FQGTGA. The CDR3 is made up of 15 amino acids. The CDR3 region has the DNA TGTGCCAGCAGCCCAACGGGACAGGGGATCAACGAGCAGTACTTC. Translated, it gives CASSPTGQGINEQYF.